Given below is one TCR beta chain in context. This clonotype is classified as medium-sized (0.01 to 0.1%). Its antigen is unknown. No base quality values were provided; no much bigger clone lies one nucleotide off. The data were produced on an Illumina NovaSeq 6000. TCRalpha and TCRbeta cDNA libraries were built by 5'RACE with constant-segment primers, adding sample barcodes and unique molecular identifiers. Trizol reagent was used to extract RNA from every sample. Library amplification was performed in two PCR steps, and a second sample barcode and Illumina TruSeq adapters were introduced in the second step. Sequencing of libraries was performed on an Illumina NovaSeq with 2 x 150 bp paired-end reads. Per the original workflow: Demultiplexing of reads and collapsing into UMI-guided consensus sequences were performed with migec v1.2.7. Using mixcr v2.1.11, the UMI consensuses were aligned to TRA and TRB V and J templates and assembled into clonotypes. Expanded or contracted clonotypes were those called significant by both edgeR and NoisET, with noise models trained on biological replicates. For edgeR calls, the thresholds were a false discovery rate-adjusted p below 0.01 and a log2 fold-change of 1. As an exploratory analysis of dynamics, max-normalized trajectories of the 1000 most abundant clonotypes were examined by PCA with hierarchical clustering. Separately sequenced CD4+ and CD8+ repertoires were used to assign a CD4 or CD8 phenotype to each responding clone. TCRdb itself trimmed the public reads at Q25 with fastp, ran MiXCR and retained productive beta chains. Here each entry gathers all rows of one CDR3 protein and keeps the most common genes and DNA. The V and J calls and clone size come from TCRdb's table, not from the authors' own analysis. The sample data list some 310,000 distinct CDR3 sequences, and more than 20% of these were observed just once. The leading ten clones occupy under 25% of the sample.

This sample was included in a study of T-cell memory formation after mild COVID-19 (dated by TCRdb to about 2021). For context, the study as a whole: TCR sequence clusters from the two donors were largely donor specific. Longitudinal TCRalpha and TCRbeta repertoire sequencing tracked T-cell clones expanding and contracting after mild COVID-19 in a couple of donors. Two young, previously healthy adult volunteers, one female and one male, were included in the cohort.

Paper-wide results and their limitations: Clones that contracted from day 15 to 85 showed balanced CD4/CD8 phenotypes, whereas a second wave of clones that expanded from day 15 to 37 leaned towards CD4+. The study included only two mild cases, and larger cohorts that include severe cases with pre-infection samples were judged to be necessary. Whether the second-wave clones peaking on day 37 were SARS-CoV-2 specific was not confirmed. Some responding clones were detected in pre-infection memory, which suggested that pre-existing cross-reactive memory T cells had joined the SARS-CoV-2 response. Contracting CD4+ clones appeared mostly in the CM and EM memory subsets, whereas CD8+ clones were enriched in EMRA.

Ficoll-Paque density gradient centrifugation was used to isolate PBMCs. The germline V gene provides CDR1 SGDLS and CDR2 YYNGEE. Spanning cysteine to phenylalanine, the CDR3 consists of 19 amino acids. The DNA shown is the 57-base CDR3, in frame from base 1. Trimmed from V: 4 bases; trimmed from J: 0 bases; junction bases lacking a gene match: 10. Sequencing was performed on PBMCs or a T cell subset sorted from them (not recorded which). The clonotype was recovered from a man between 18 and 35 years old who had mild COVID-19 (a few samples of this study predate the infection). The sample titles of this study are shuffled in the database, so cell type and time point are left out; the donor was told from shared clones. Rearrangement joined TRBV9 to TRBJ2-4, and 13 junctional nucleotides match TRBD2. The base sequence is TGTGCCAGCAGCCCGACTAGCGGGGGGTCCCTCGTAGCCAAAAACATTCAGTACTTC. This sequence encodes CASSPTSGGSLVAKNIQYF.